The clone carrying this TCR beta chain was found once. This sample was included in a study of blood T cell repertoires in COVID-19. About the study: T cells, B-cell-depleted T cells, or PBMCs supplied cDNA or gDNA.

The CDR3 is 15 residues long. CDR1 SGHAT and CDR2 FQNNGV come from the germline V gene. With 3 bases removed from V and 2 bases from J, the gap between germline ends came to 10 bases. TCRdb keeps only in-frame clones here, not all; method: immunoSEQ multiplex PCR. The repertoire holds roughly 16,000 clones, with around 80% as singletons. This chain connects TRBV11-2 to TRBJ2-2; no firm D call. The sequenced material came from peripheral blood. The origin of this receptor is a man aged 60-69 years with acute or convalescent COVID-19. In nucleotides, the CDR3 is TGTGCCAGCAGCTTCAAGCAGGCTAACACCGGGGAGCTGTTTTTT. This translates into CASSFKQANTGELFF.